Shown below are 25 T cell receptor beta chains from a single sample sequenced in a study of blood T cell repertoires in COVID-19. Repertoires were generated with immunoSEQ multiplex PCR, while TCRdb's copy carries only in-frame clones and drops some. The sample records approximately 350,000 clones, around 87% being singletons. The material sequenced was peripheral blood. These receptors originate from a woman aged 45 to 65 with COVID-19, enrolled during active disease.

The chain combines TRBV18 with TRBJ1-3; D not resolved. The germline V gene encodes CDR1 KGHSH and CDR2 LQKENI. The CDR3 has 15 amino acids. V was shortened by 3 bases and J by 4 bases, with 13 bases between the two germline ends. The CDR3: CASSPPGSPGNTIYF. The CDR3 nucleotides read TGTGCCAGCTCACCTCCGGGTTCCCCCGGAAACACCATATATTTT.

This chain links TRBV15 with TRBJ2-7; TRBD1 matches 7 bases. The germline V gene encodes CDR1 LNHNV and CDR2 YYDKDF (reference sequence). The CDR3 contains 17 residues. V was pared by 4 bases and J by 1 base, with 13 bases of the junction left unmatched. CDR3 nucleotides: TGTGCCACCAGCACTCCGCATAGAGGGGGCTGGTCCTACGAGCAGTACTTC. This encodes CATSTPHRGGWSYEQYF.

In this sample, this clone turned up a few times. The V and J genes are TRBV10-1 and TRBJ2-7, with 11 nucleotides matching TRBD2. With 6 bases clipped from V and 1 base from J, the junction kept 5 bases outside the gene matches. Per germline, CDR1 WNHNN and CDR2 SYGVQD (reference sequence). CDR3 length: 15 amino acids. CDR3 residues: CASRVAGGPSYEQYF. The CDR3 coding sequence is TGCGCCAGCAGAGTAGCGGGAGGGCCTTCCTACGAGCAGTACTTC.

This clone showed up just a few times. Written as DNA, the CDR3 is TGTGCCTGGAGTGCCGACTCGTGGAATGAGCAGTTCTTC. Encoded protein: CAWSADSWNEQFF. This chain uses TRBV30 with TRBJ2-1; D is unclear. Deletions cut 1 base from V and 7 bases from J, with 11 bases between. The CDR3 extends over 13 amino acids. Germline lookup yields CDR1 GTSNPN and CDR2 SVGIG (reference sequence).

The chain joins TRBV21-1 to TRBJ2-6; TRBD2, the table's D call, lacks a check against the DNA. TRBV21-1 is a pseudogene segment. The CDR3 consists of 15 residues. The CDR3 spells CASSKGSSGANVLTF. For the CDR3, the DNA is TGTGCCAGCAGCAAAGGTAGCTCTGGGGCCAACGTCCTGACTTTC.

This chain joins TRBV4-3 and TRBJ2-2; D gene unclear. V was shortened by 2 bases and J by 1 base, with 5 bases between the two germline ends. There are 14 residues in the CDR3. Germline V gives CDR1 LGHNA, CDR2 YSLEER. The CDR3 reads CASSQFRNTGELFF. The CDR3 coding sequence is TGCGCCAGCAGCCAATTTAGGAACACCGGGGAGCTGTTTTTT.

This clone was picked up one time. This sequence joins TRBV6-5 and TRBJ2-7; D is unclear. Deletions cut 8 bases from V and 2 bases from J, with 13 bases between. CDR1 MNHEY and CDR2 SVGAGI come from the germline V gene. This CDR3 is 13 amino acids long. DNA for the CDR3: TGTGCCAGCTTAGCCCCATCGACCTACGAGCAGTACTTC. Translating gives CASLAPSTYEQYF.

The chain employs TRBV24-1 and TRBJ2-1, with D possibly TRBD1 on 6 matching bases. Per the germline V gene, CDR1 is KGHDR and CDR2 is SFDVKD. V dropped 2 bases and J dropped 5 bases, with 12 bases sitting between them. This CDR3 is built from 15 residues. CDR3 residues: CATSDSGTPDNEQFF. The CDR3 DNA is TGTGCCACCAGTGATTCCGGGACACCCGACAATGAGCAGTTCTTC.

The rearrangement joins TRBV5-4 to TRBJ2-5, with TRBD1 as a possible D gene (6 bases). Trimming removed 3 bases from V and 5 bases from J, with 11 bases in between. Germline loops: CDR1 SGHNT, CDR2 YYREEE (reference sequence). CDR3 length equals 13 residues. The CDR3 here is CASSSTGVETQYF. CDR3 sequence (DNA): TGTGCCAGCAGCTCGACAGGAGTGGAGACCCAGTACTTC. Full variable domain (rest looked up from reference TRBV5-4 and TRBJ2-5): ETGVTQSPTHLIKTRGQQVTLRCSSQSGHNTVSWYQQALGQGPQFIFQYYREEENGRGNFPPRFSGLQFPNYSSELNVNALELDDSALYLCASSSTGVETQYFGPGTRLLVL.

The chain carries TRBV24-1 and TRBJ1-2; possible D gene TRBD1, 6 bases. This CDR3 region has 15 residues. V was trimmed by 2 bases and J by 6 bases, leaving 15 bases between them. Germline V gene data show CDR1 as KGHDR and CDR2 as SFDVKD. CDR3 nucleotides: TGTGCCACCAGTGATTCTCAGGGGAAGATACATGGCTACACCTTC. Translating it yields CATSDSQGKIHGYTF.

This clone was detected only a few times. This chain joins TRBV10-1 and TRBJ2-3, with 11 bases that match TRBD2. The CDR3 length is 16 residues. Germline-derived CDR1 and CDR2 are WNHNN and SYGVQD (reference sequence). With V trimmed by 2 bases and J by 1 base, 2 bases remained unmatched. The CDR3 loop reads CASSETSGSGTDTQYF. The CDR3 region has the DNA TGCGCCAGCAGTGAGACTAGCGGGAGCGGCACAGATACGCAGTATTTT.

The chain combines TRBV12-3 or TRBV12-4 with TRBJ2-7; maybe TRBD1 (5 bases). CDR3 length: 13 amino acids. Trimming removed 5 bases at V and 2 bases at J, with 10 bases between. The CDR3 nucleotides are TGTGCCAGCAGTACAGACAGTACCTACGAGCAGTACTTC. Translation: CASSTDSTYEQYF.

The gene calls are TRBV19 and TRBJ2-7; maybe TRBD1 (5 bases). CDR1 LNHDA and CDR2 SQIVND come from the germline V gene (reference sequence). V shed 3 bases and J shed 6 bases, with 9 bases lying between them. CDR3 length: 12 amino acids. The CDR3 DNA is TGTGCCAGTAGTATCCCAGGGTTCGAGCAGTACTTC. The encoded protein is CASSIPGFEQYF.

This chain joins TRBV10-1 and TRBJ1-1; 9 bases align to TRBD1. CDR1 WNHNN and CDR2 SYGVQD come from the germline V gene (reference sequence). The CDR3 loop spans 13 amino acids. The junction had 6 bases not matched to a gene; V was cut back by 6 bases and J by 7 bases. The DNA for the CDR3 is TGCGCCAGCAGCAAACCGGGACAGGGTGAAGCTTTCTTT. Translating gives CASSKPGQGEAFF.

This chain joins TRBV5-4 and TRBJ1-2, with TRBD1 matching 8 bases. CDR1 is SGHNT, CDR2 YYREEE, per germline (reference sequence). The CDR3 runs 16 residues. V trimming: 0 bases; J trimming: 4 bases; junction bases outside the gene matches: 8. CDR3 DNA sequence: TGTGCCAGCAGCTTGGGGCCCAGGGGGCTGGCCTATGGCTACACCTTC. Protein product: CASSLGPRGLAYGYTF.

V is TRBV14 and J is TRBJ2-7, with D unclear. Germline CDR1 is SGHDN and CDR2 is FVKESK. This CDR3 has 13 amino acids. Trimming took 3 bases from V and 0 from J, leaving 6 bases between them. The CDR3 DNA follows: TGTGCCAGCAGCCATTATAGCTCCTACGAGCAGTACTTC. It yields the protein CASSHYSSYEQYF.

CDR3 protein: CASSKEEGCEQYF. CDR3 sequence (DNA): TGTGCCAGCAGCAAAGAGGAGGGTTGTGAGCAGTACTTC. J is TRBJ2-7 and V is TRBV21-1; TRBD2, the table's D call, lacks a check against the DNA. TRBV21-1 is deemed a pseudogene. The CDR3 consists of 13 residues.

The chain is built from TRBV24-1 and TRBJ2-1; 10 bases are shared with TRBD2. Germline CDR1 KGHDR, CDR2 SFDVKD. The V segment lost 3 bases and the J segment 0 bases; nucleotides outside the gene matches: 13. CDR3 size: 20 residues. This chain's CDR3 is CATSDPRLAGISSSYNEQFF. CDR3 coding DNA: TGTGCCACCAGTGATCCACGACTAGCGGGTATTTCCAGCTCCTACAATGAGCAGTTCTTC.

J is TRBJ2-7 and V is TRBV5-1, with 8 bases identical to TRBD2. Trimming cost V 0 bases and J 0 bases; bases outside gene matches: 2. Looked up from germline, CDR1 is SGHRS and CDR2 is YFSETQ. This CDR3 spans 15 amino acids. The CDR3 region has the DNA TGCGCCAGCAGCTTGGGGGCGGGAGGCTCCTACGAGCAGTACTTC. Its protein product is CASSLGAGGSYEQYF.

The rearrangement joins TRBV4-2 to TRBJ1-5, with a weak D call TRBD1 (5 bases). There are 14 residues in the CDR3. Looked up from germline, CDR1 is LGHNA and CDR2 is YNFKEQ. V shed 2 bases and J shed 0 bases, with 5 bases lying between them. CDR3 DNA: TGTGCCAGCAGCCAAACAGGTAGCAATCAGCCCCAGCATTTT. Protein sequence: CASSQTGSNQPQHF.

The chain recombines TRBV3-1 (or the pseudogene TRBV3-2) with TRBJ2-3, with 7 bases fitting TRBD1. This CDR3 is 15 amino acids long. Germline CDR1 and CDR2: LGHDT and YNNKEL (reference sequence). The junction had 6 bases not matched to a gene; V was cut back by 3 bases and J by 3 bases. The CDR3: CASSHNPGGTDTQYF. The CDR3 DNA is TGTGCCAGCAGCCATAACCCAGGGGGTACAGATACGCAGTATTTT.

V gene TRBV6-1 combines with J gene TRBJ2-5, with 7 bases identical to TRBD2. CDR1 MNHNS and CDR2 SASEGT come from the germline V gene. The CDR3 is 18 amino acids. Unmatched junction bases numbered 13, after V lost 0 bases and J lost 3 bases. The CDR3 sequence: CASSEALWGEGTKETQYF. In DNA, the CDR3 is TGTGCCAGCAGTGAAGCGCTTTGGGGGGAGGGTACTAAAGAGACCCAGTACTTC.

The V and J genes are TRBV24-1 and TRBJ2-3; tentative D call: TRBD1 (6 bases). The V gene's germline CDR1 is KGHDR and CDR2 SFDVKD. The CDR3 is 15 amino acids. The V gene lost 4 bases and the J gene lost 1 base, with 11 bases spanning the gap. The CDR3 sequence: CATSETGSGTDTQYF. CDR3 nucleotide sequence: TGTGCCACCAGTGAGACAGGATCGGGCACAGATACGCAGTATTTT.

This chain joins TRBV4-1 and TRBJ1-1; 10 positions agree with TRBD1. The length of the CDR3 is 17 residues. CDR1 is MGHRA, CDR2 YSYEKL, per germline. J gave up 4 bases and V 0 bases, and 8 bases lay outside the gene matches. As DNA, the CDR3 is TGCGCCAGCAGCCAAGACCCCCGGACAGGGGGGGTCACTGAAGCTTTCTTT. Translation gives CASSQDPRTGGVTEAFF.

The CDR3 sequence is CASRSAGGRNEQFF. The CDR3, as DNA: TGTGCCAGTAGGTCGGCGGGAGGGCGCAATGAGCAGTTCTTC. The rearrangement links TRBV19 to TRBJ2-1, with 9 bases aligning to TRBD2. Germline V CDR1 and CDR2: LNHDA, SQIVND (reference sequence). V dropped 6 bases and J dropped 6; count of bases not matched to a gene: 6. This CDR3 has 14 amino acids.